The 6 T cell receptor beta chains given below trace back to one sample, sequenced in a study of cytomegalovirus exposure and HLA in healthy donors. PCR employed 60 Vbeta and 13 Jbeta primers. Clones were read by immunoSEQ multiplex PCR, and TCRdb kept only the in-frame ones, dropping some. The sample has about 120,000 clones, 65% to 75% seen once; the top ten hold 3% to 4.5%. Sequencing was done on a sample of PBMCs. Every receptor here comes from a man aged 40-49 years in good health and CMV-seropositive.

This clone was recorded only once. The V call is TRBV11-2, the J call TRBJ2-2, with D possibly matching TRBD1 (5 bases). V shed 6 bases and J shed 5 bases, with 13 bases lying between them. This CDR3 contains 14 residues. Germline assignment: CDR1 SGHAT and CDR2 FQNNGV. In DNA, the CDR3 is TGTGCCAGCAGTTTTTCAAGGGGAACCGGGGAGCTGTTTTTT. This translates into CASSFSRGTGELFF. Full variable domain (missing parts from reference TRBV11-2 and TRBJ2-2): EAGVAQSPRYKIIEKRQSVAFWCNPISGHATLYWYQQILGQGPKLLIQFQNNGVVDDSQLPKDRFSAERLKGVDSTLKIQPAKLEDSAVYLCASSFSRGTGELFFGEGSRLTVL.

The rearrangement links TRBV7-2 to TRBJ1-2, with 7 bases matching TRBD1. With 3 bases clipped from V and 7 bases from J, the junction kept 8 bases outside the gene matches. The V gene's germline CDR1 is SGHTA and CDR2 FQGNSA. This CDR3 is 14 amino acids long. CDR3 in DNA: TGTGCCAGCAGCTTCGACAGGGCATTGTCTGGCTACACCTTC. Translating gives CASSFDRALSGYTF.

This clone was observed a few times. The chain employs TRBV6-5 and TRBJ2-5, with a weak D call TRBD1 (6 bases). The CDR3 runs 16 residues. The ends were cut back, 4 bases at V and 3 bases at J, with 18 bases in the middle. CDR1 is MNHEY, CDR2 SVGAGI, per germline. In nucleotides, the CDR3 is TGTGCCAGCAGTTTACGACGCCTGACAGGCAAAGAGACCCAGTACTTC. Translation: CASSLRRLTGKETQYF.

The chain has TRBV5-4 and TRBJ2-3; 10 bases agree with TRBD1. Germline V gene data show CDR1 as SGHNT and CDR2 as YYREEE (reference sequence). J lost 5 bases, V lost 4 bases, and 7 bases had no gene match. The CDR3 totals 15 residues. Here the CDR3 reads CASSPTGGAVDTQYF. The CDR3, as DNA: TGTGCCAGCAGCCCGACAGGGGGCGCGGTAGATACGCAGTATTTT.

In its sample, this clone was seen a few times. The chain has TRBV5-1 and TRBJ1-1; D unclear. V was cut by 7 bases and J by 3 bases, with 16 bases left in between. The CDR3 spans 14 residues. The germline gives CDR1 SGHRS, CDR2 YFSETQ. Here the CDR3 DNA reads TGCGCCAGCGGTGATCTAAGGAGGGACACTGAAGCTTTCTTT. Amino acids: CASGDLRRDTEAFF.

The genes are TRBV19 and TRBJ1-5, with 7 bases identical to TRBD1. The junction had 3 bases not matched to a gene; V was cut back by 5 bases and J by 5 bases. The CDR3 has 13 amino acids. CDR1 is LNHDA, CDR2 SQIVND, per germline (reference sequence). This CDR3 is CASSDTGDQPQHF. Written as DNA, the CDR3 is TGTGCCAGTAGTGACACAGGGGATCAGCCCCAGCATTTT.